This paragraph reports one T cell receptor beta chain. The sample originates from a study of blood T cell repertoires in COVID-19. Clones were read by immunoSEQ multiplex PCR, and TCRdb kept only the in-frame ones, dropping some. Among some 50,000 clones listed, 80% to 90% were seen once. The sequenced material came from peripheral blood. This receptor was obtained from a man between 35 and 55 years old with acute or convalescent COVID-19.

CDR3 nucleotide sequence: TGTGCCAGCAGTCGACAGGGTAGTAACGGGGAGCTGTTTTTT. This gives the protein CASSRQGSNGELFF. The chain is built from TRBV5-6 and TRBJ2-2; 7 bases line up with TRBD1. The germline V gene has CDR1 SGHDT and CDR2 YYEEEE. V shed 5 bases and J 7 bases; nucleotides not matched to a gene: 8. The CDR3 is 14 amino acids.